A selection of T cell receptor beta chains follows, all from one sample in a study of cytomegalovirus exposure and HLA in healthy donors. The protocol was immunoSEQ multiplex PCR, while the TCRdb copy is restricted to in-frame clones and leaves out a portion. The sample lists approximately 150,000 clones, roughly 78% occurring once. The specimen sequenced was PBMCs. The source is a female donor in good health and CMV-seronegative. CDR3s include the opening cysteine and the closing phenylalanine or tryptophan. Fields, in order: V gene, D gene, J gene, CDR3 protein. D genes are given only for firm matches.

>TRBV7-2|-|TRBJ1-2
CASSSWQGNSYGYTF
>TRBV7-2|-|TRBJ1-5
CASSQTQGMGDQPQHF
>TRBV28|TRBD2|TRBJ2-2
CATKERGKNTGELFF
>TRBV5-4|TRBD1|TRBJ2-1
CASSYLRQGNNEQFF
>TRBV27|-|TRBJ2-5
CASSPGDRTEETQYF
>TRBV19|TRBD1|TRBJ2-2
CASSLPAGQGMNTGELFF
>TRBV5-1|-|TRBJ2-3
CASSLENQASTDTQYF
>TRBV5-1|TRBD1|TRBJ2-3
CASSLAGTGSLDTQYF
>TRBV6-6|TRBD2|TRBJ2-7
CASSSSNGRSYEQYF
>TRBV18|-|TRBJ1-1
CASSPRTRLNPEAFF
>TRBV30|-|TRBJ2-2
CAWSSGLGTGELFF
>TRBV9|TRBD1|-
CASSVGTGVAYEQYF
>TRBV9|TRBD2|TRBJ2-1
CASSLTGGAGGYNEQFF
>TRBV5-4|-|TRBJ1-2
CASSHRTTVIYGYPF
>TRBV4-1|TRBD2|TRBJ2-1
CASSPSGSSNEQFF
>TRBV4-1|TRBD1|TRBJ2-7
CASSQDRGRGTGVIEQYF
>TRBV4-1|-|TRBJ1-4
CASSQGPGMTTNEKLFF
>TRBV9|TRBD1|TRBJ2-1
CASSVATGQAYNEQFF
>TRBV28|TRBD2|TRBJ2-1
CASVTFWTSINEQFF
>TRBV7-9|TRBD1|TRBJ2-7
CSSSLIVTGGSYEQYF
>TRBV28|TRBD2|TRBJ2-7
CASSLAGTRTYEQYF
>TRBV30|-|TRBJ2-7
CAWSNNYEQYF
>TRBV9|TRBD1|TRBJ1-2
CASSVHRGEDYGYTF
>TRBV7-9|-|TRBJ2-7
CASSLGGLQTTSYEQYF
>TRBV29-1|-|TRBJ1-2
CSVEGGGYTF
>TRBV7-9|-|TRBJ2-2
CASSFGGERAGELFF